There are a few counts of the clone carrying this TCR beta chain. This entry comes from a study of blood T cell repertoires in COVID-19. Each recovered donor of Cohort 3 presented with two negative PCRs, clearance, or symptom resolution. Libraries were prepared by immunoSEQ multiplex PCR; TCRdb keeps only in-frame clonotypes and omits some of them. The table records roughly 290,000 clones, 80% to 90% of them present only once. Specimen: PBMCs or T cells enriched from blood (not recorded which). The receptor comes from a woman between 25 and 40 years old who had recovered from COVID-19.

The CDR3 region has the DNA TGTGCCAGCAGCCGCGACAGGGGCAATCAGCCCCAGCATTTT. Translation: CASSRDRGNQPQHF. The J gene is TRBJ1-5, the V gene TRBV7-9; 7 nucleotides align to TRBD1. V lost 5 bases, J lost 2 bases, and 3 bases stayed unmatched. Germline CDR1 is SEHNR and CDR2 is FQNEAQ (reference sequence). CDR3 length equals 14 residues.